This T cell receptor beta chain was obtained from a study of shared clonotypes between healthy human individuals. Points from the study as a whole: Clonotypes not shared had lower generation probabilities than those common to all four donors.

To note about this clone: Antigen unknown.

Using immunoSEQ multiplex PCR, the repertoire was profiled, and TCRdb retains in-frame clones only, with some absent. The sample contains 2 million to 2.5 million clones, more than 85% of which appear only once. V lost 3 bases, J lost 5 bases, and 4 bases lay in between. The CDR3 has 11 residues. Germline V lookup: CDR1 SGHAT, CDR2 FQDESV (reference sequence). Every contributor of samples was a Caucasian grown-up residing in Nashville, Tennessee. The receptor comes from a man in his late teens or twenties in good health. Some clones in this sample may be carry-over from other donors' samples. Sequenced input: naive CD4+ T cells from PBMCs. Regarding subset: CD45RA+ positively selected. The chain is built from TRBV11-1 and TRBJ2-5; unclear D gene. CDR3 loop: CASSFRETQYF. CDR3 in DNA: TGTGCCAGCAGCTTTCGGGAGACCCAGTACTTC.